The 28 T cell receptor beta chains presented below share a single source sample, sequenced in a study of beta chain features in type 1 diabetes. Expressed TCRB transcripts were sequenced because the entire RNA isolate underwent reverse transcription. Sequencing was performed with immunoSEQ multiplex PCR; in TCRdb, only in-frame clones are kept and a portion is missing. The data show 860,000 or so clones, roughly 16% seen once. Sequencing was done on a sample of naive CD4+ T cells from blood. Receptors were obtained from a woman aged 18-30 years in good health.

This clone showed up just a few times. The chain couples TRBV23-1 to TRBJ2-4; 7 bases align to TRBD2. TRBV23-1 falls under the ORF class, with uncertain function. V lost 6 bases and J lost 2; bases outside the gene matches: 10. The CDR3 sequence is 16 residues long. Here the CDR3 reads CASSSRVRESKNIQYF. The DNA for the CDR3 is TGCGCCAGCAGCTCTCGGGTGCGGGAGTCCAAAAACATTCAGTACTTC.

CDR3 nucleotide sequence: TGTGCCAGCAGCGTAAGTGCGGGTGGGGTATCGACTGAAGCTTTCTTT. It yields the protein CASSVSAGGVSTEAFF. This rearrangement joins TRBV7-9 to TRBJ1-1; D unresolved. The CDR3 covers 16 residues. V lost 5 bases and J lost 5, with 21 bases in between. The germline V gene has CDR1 SEHNR and CDR2 FQNEAQ (reference sequence).

This clone appeared a few times. V is TRBV7-2 and J is TRBJ2-1, with 13 bases aligning to TRBD2. With 3 bases clipped from V and 11 bases from J, the junction kept 4 bases outside the gene matches. The CDR3 is 14 amino acids. Looked up from germline, CDR1 is SGHTA and CDR2 is FQGNSA. CDR3 sequence: CASSLRGLAGQQFF. The DNA of the CDR3 is TGTGCCAGCAGCTTGAGGGGACTAGCGGGACAGCAGTTCTTC.

This clone was seen a handful of times. The chain recombines TRBV29-1 with TRBJ2-1; 7 bases agree with TRBD2. Germline loops: CDR1 SQVTM, CDR2 ANQGSEA. CDR3 size: 15 residues. V gave up 6 bases and J gave up 2 bases; unmatched junction bases: 10. The CDR3 protein is CSVTTSAKAYNEQFF. CDR3 DNA sequence: TGCAGCGTCACTACTAGCGCTAAAGCCTACAATGAGCAGTTCTTC.

This clone occurred a few times. Other DNA sequences of this sample code for an identical CDR3. This chain links TRBV6-6 with TRBJ2-2; no clear D gene. V gave up 6 bases and J gave up 0 bases, with 2 bases separating them. This CDR3 is built from 12 residues. From germline, CDR1 is MNHNY and CDR2 SVGAGI (reference sequence). This CDR3 reads CASRANTGELFF. Written as DNA, the CDR3 is TGTGCCAGCAGAGCGAACACCGGGGAGCTGTTTTTT.

The CDR3 sequence is CASTPTGYNEQYF. CDR3 bases: TGTGCCAGCACGCCAACAGGGTATAACGAGCAGTACTTC. The rearrangement joins TRBV7-9 to TRBJ2-7; D perhaps matches TRBD1 (6 bases). This CDR3 contains 13 residues. Germline V gene lookup returns CDR1 SEHNR and CDR2 FQNEAQ (reference sequence). V was shortened by 7 bases and J by 5 bases, with 15 bases between the two germline ends. Based on the CDR3 plus reference TRBV7-9 and TRBJ2-7, the full variable domain is DTGVSQNPRHKITKRGQNVTFRCDPISEHNRLYWYRQTLGQGPEFLTYFQNEAQLEKSRLLSDRFSAERPKGSFSTLEIQRTEQGDSAMYLCASTPTGYNEQYFGPGTRLTVT.

The chain combines TRBV28 with TRBJ2-3; TRBD2 agrees at 13 bases. Germline V gene sequence: CDR1 MDHEN, CDR2 SYDVKM. CDR3 length: 16 residues. The V segment lost 3 bases and the J segment 4 bases; nucleotides outside the gene matches: 4. CDR3 residues: CASSFGTSGTADTQYF. DNA of the CDR3: TGTGCCAGCAGTTTCGGGACTAGCGGGACCGCAGATACGCAGTATTTT.

This clone was observed a few times. V gene TRBV7-9 combines with J gene TRBJ2-2; possible D gene TRBD1, 6 bases. The ends were cut back, 2 bases at V and 0 bases at J, with 16 bases in the middle. This CDR3 has 18 residues. Germline V CDR1 and CDR2: SEHNR, FQNEAQ (reference sequence). Written as DNA, the CDR3 is TGTGCCAGCAGCTTACATCTCCGCGGACAGCCGAACACCGGGGAGCTGTTTTTT. It specifies CASSLHLRGQPNTGELFF.

This clone was detected only once. The rearrangement uses TRBV7-3 and TRBJ2-7; tentatively, D is TRBD1 (5 bases). The CDR3 covers 13 residues. Per the germline V gene, CDR1 is SGHTA and CDR2 is FQGTGA. Trimming removed 5 bases from V and 3 bases from J, with 11 bases in between. Here the CDR3 reads CASSRGPLYEQYF. The CDR3 DNA sequence: TGTGCCAGCAGCAGGGGCCCGCTCTACGAGCAGTACTTC.

The gene calls are TRBV7-2 and TRBJ1-2, with TRBD1 matching 8 bases. Trimming at V came to 5 bases and at J to 1 base, leaving 15 bases not matched to a gene. Per germline, CDR1 SGHTA and CDR2 FQGNSA. This CDR3 is built from 18 residues. The CDR3 region is CASSRLGHGTGINYGYTF. Written as DNA, the CDR3 is TGTGCCAGCAGCCGGTTGGGGCACGGGACAGGAATTAACTATGGCTACACCTTC. The variable domain in full, with the rest retrieved from reference TRBV7-2 and TRBJ1-2, is GAGVSQSPSNKVTEKGKDVELRCDPISGHTALYWYRQSLGQGLEFLIYFQGNSAPDKSGLPSDRFSAERTGGSVSTLTIQRTQQEDSAVYLCASSRLGHGTGINYGYTFGSGTRLTVV.

This clone was recorded a few times. In DNA, the CDR3 is TGTGCCAGCAGCGTAGCGAGTGGATCGACCACCGGGGAGCTGTTTTTT. Protein product: CASSVASGSTTGELFF. The rearrangement links TRBV9 to TRBJ2-2; D is unresolved. Between the trimmed V and J ends, which lost 0 bases and 4 bases, there was a span of 13 bases. CDR3 length: 16 residues. Germline assignment: CDR1 SGDLS and CDR2 YYNGEE.

J is TRBJ2-2 and V is TRBV6-4; D perhaps matches TRBD1 (6 bases). Between the trimmed V and J ends, which lost 5 bases and 7 bases, there was a span of 14 bases. The germline V gene has CDR1 MRHNA and CDR2 SNTAGT. The CDR3 is 14 residues long. The DNA for the CDR3 is TGTGCCAGCAGTTCGACAGGCTTGGTCGGGGAGCTGTTTTTT. It translates to CASSSTGLVGELFF.

V gene TRBV28 combines with J gene TRBJ2-7, with a tentative D call TRBD1 (7 bases). CDR1 is MDHEN, CDR2 SYDVKM, per germline. The CDR3 is 15 amino acids. Trimming removed 4 bases at V and 3 bases at J, with 16 bases between. The CDR3 region has the DNA TGTGCCAGCAGTTACAGGGGCGCCGGGAGCTACGAGCAGTACTTC. Translated, it gives CASSYRGAGSYEQYF.

This clone came up a few times. The chain links TRBV7-9 to TRBJ1-1; possibly TRBD1 for D (5 bases). The length of the CDR3 is 13 residues. Trimming stripped 6 bases from V and 1 base from J, with 9 bases between. Per the germline V gene, CDR1 is SEHNR and CDR2 is FQNEAQ (reference sequence). CDR3 sequence (DNA): TGTGCCAGCAGTTACCAGGGGAACACTGAAGCTTTCTTT. As protein: CASSYQGNTEAFF.

The genes are TRBV11-2 and TRBJ2-4; 13 nucleotides line up with TRBD2. The CDR3 totals 17 residues. J gave up 7 bases and V 5 bases, and 11 bases lay outside the gene matches. Germline CDR1 reads SGHAT; CDR2 reads FQNNGV. The CDR3 is CASSVSGGLAGVNIQYF. CDR3 DNA: TGTGCCAGCAGCGTTAGTGGAGGACTAGCGGGAGTTAACATTCAGTACTTC.

The V and J genes are TRBV11-2 and TRBJ2-1; D is unclear. This CDR3 is built from 10 residues. Trimming cost V 5 bases and J 5 bases, with 1 base left between them. The germline gives CDR1 SGHAT, CDR2 FQNNGV. The CDR3 DNA is TGTGCCAGCAGCCACAATGAGCAGTTCTTC. Its translation: CASSHNEQFF.

The rearrangement uses TRBV28 and TRBJ2-1, with no clear D. The CDR3 length is 15 residues. V was cut by 6 bases and J by 5 bases, with 17 bases left in between. Looked up from germline, CDR1 is MDHEN and CDR2 is SYDVKM. This CDR3 reads CASSRGGQANNEQFF. In DNA form, the CDR3 reads TGTGCCAGCAGCCGAGGCGGCCAGGCCAACAATGAGCAGTTCTTC.

This chain joins TRBV28 and TRBJ2-5, with 8 nucleotides matching TRBD2. Trimming cost V 6 bases and J 4 bases; bases outside gene matches: 4. Germline CDR1 and CDR2: MDHEN and SYDVKM. The CDR3 is 13 residues long. The CDR3 DNA follows: TGTGCCAGCAGGGTAGCGGGACCAGAGACCCAGTACTTC. Its protein is CASRVAGPETQYF.

The genes are TRBV11-3 and TRBJ1-2; 7 bases line up with TRBD1. V was pared by 1 base and J by 5 bases, with 7 bases of the junction left unmatched. This CDR3 is 15 amino acids long. Germline V gene lookup returns CDR1 SGHNT and CDR2 YENEEA. This CDR3 reads CASSLGTDREYGYTF. CDR3 in DNA: TGTGCCAGCAGCTTAGGGACTGACAGGGAATATGGCTACACCTTC.

V gene TRBV5-4 combines with J gene TRBJ1-2, with 7 bases identical to TRBD1. After removal of 5 bases from V and 9 bases from J, the junction contained 10 bases not matched to a gene. Germline CDR1 SGHNT, CDR2 YYREEE (reference sequence). CDR3 length equals 13 residues. CDR3 sequence (DNA): TGTGCCAGCAGTTCGACAGGGAAGGAGCGCTACACCTTC. Encoded protein: CASSSTGKERYTF.

This clone was counted only a few times. The V call is TRBV9, the J call TRBJ2-7; TRBD1 is a possible D gene (6 bases). In germline, CDR1 is SGDLS, CDR2 YYNGEE. V lost 0 bases to trimming and J lost 1 base, with 11 bases between them. The CDR3 has 15 residues. The CDR3 sequence: CASSVGTGWSYEQYF. In DNA, the CDR3 is TGTGCCAGCAGCGTAGGAACAGGGTGGTCCTACGAGCAGTACTTC.

The J gene is TRBJ2-7, the V gene TRBV15; the D gene could be TRBD1 or TRBD2 (5 bases each). This CDR3 is built from 16 residues. The V and J ends lost 3 bases and 2 bases respectively, with 17 bases between them. Germline CDR1 reads LNHNV; CDR2 reads YYDKDF (reference sequence). This chain's CDR3 is CATSSFPLGTPYEQYF. As DNA, the CDR3 is TGTGCCACCAGCAGTTTCCCTTTAGGGACCCCCTACGAGCAGTACTTC.

The chain links TRBV6-6 to TRBJ1-1; 8 bases match TRBD1. CDR1 and CDR2 (germline): MNHNY, SVGAGI (reference sequence). The CDR3 runs to 15 residues. V dropped 6 bases and J dropped 0; count of bases not matched to a gene: 6. CDR3: CASSPQGAMNTEAFF. CDR3 DNA: TGTGCCAGCAGCCCCCAGGGGGCCATGAACACTGAAGCTTTCTTT.

The table lists this clone with a few counts. The rearrangement links TRBV4-3 to TRBJ2-7; the D gene is possibly TRBD2 (5 bases). Germline-derived CDR1 and CDR2 are LGHNA and YSLEER. This CDR3 has 15 amino acids. V lost 0 bases and J lost 5, with 14 bases in between. The CDR3 DNA sequence: TGCGCCAGCAGCCAAGAACTAGAGATGGGAGACGAGCAGTACTTC. Translating gives CASSQELEMGDEQYF.

The chain joins TRBV7-9 to TRBJ2-5, with 7 bases that match TRBD2. V gave up 0 bases and J gave up 11 bases; unmatched junction bases: 3. From germline, CDR1 is SEHNR and CDR2 FQNEAQ (reference sequence). This CDR3 is 12 amino acids long. CDR3 bases: TGTGCCAGCAGCTTAGCGGGAGGGGTGCAGTACTTC. It specifies CASSLAGGVQYF. The whole variable domain, filled in from reference TRBV7-9 and TRBJ2-5, reads DTGVSQNPRHKITKRGQNVTFRCDPISEHNRLYWYRQTLGQGPEFLTYFQNEAQLEKSRLLSDRFSAERPKGSFSTLEIQRTEQGDSAMYLCASSLAGGVQYFGPGTRLLVL.

The chain recombines TRBV11-2 with TRBJ2-2; D unclear. The CDR3 totals 16 residues. Germline loops: CDR1 SGHAT, CDR2 FQNNGV. V gave up 5 bases and J gave up 1 base, with 14 bases separating them. The CDR3 loop is CASSPHGPVNTGELFF. CDR3 DNA sequence: TGTGCCAGCAGCCCCCATGGGCCTGTGAACACCGGGGAGCTGTTTTTT.

The CDR3 spells CASSQDFSYNEQFF. CDR3 nucleotide sequence: TGTGCCAGCAGCCAAGATTTCTCCTACAATGAGCAGTTCTTC. This chain joins TRBV14 and TRBJ2-1; no clear D. Deletions cut 0 bases from V and 0 bases from J, with 3 bases between. This CDR3 spans 14 amino acids. CDR1 SGHDN and CDR2 FVKESK come from the germline V gene.

This clone appeared a few times. V usage is TRBV5-1 and J usage is TRBJ2-3, with TRBD2 identical over 10 bases. Trimming took 1 base from V and 2 from J; bases not matched to a gene: 7. The CDR3 has 17 residues. Per germline, CDR1 SGHRS and CDR2 YFSETQ. DNA of the CDR3: TGCGCCAGCAGCTTGCCCGGACTAGCGGACAACACAGATACGCAGTATTTT. Amino acid sequence: CASSLPGLADNTDTQYF.